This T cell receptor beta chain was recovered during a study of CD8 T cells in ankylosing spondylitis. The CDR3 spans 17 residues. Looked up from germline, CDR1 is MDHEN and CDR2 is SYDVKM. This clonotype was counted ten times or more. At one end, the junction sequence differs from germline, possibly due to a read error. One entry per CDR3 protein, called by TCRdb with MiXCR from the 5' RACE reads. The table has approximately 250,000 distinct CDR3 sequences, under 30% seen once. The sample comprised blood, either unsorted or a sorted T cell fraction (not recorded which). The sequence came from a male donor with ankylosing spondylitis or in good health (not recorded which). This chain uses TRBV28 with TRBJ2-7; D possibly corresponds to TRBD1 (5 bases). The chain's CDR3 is CASSLWTAPQGSDEQYF. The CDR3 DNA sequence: TGTGCCAGCAGTTTATGGACTGCCCCGCAGGGCTCCGACGAGCAGTACTTC.